Presented here are 13 T cell receptor beta chains from one specimen sequenced in a study of shared clonotypes between healthy human individuals. Method: immunoSEQ multiplex PCR; TCRdb's copy keeps in-frame clones and lacks some. The table lists roughly 2.4 million clones, approximately 96% of them singletons. Sequencing input: naive CD4+ T cells sorted from blood. Subset: CD45RA+ positively selected. These receptors were collected from a man younger than 30 in good health.

This clone was recorded only once. V usage is TRBV25-1 and J usage is TRBJ2-1, with TRBD2 matching 7 bases. V dropped 7 bases and J dropped 5; count of bases not matched to a gene: 11. CDR3 length: 15 residues. Germline-derived CDR1 and CDR2 are MGHDK and SYGVNS. The CDR3 loop reads CASKSGGISDNEQFF. The CDR3 DNA reads TGTGCCAGCAAATCCGGGGGGATCTCGGACAATGAGCAGTTCTTC.

On this clone itself: Other DNA sequences of this sample code for an identical CDR3. This chain links TRBV2 with TRBJ1-1, with 7 bases that match TRBD1. The trim removed 7 bases at V and 0 bases at J, leaving 2 bases unmatched. Germline assignment: CDR1 SNHLY and CDR2 FYNNEI. The CDR3 contains 13 residues. The CDR3 DNA follows: TGTGCCAGCACGGGACAGATGAACACTGAAGCTTTCTTT. Protein sequence: CASTGQMNTEAFF.

The DNA for the CDR3 is TGTGCCAGCAGTCACCAGGACAGGGAGTATCAGCCCCAGCATTTT. Residues: CASSHQDREYQPQHF. This chain joins TRBV6-6 and TRBJ1-5; TRBD1 agrees at 8 bases. This CDR3 region has 15 residues. The V segment lost 5 bases and the J segment 5 bases; nucleotides outside the gene matches: 8. CDR1 MNHNY and CDR2 SVGAGI come from the germline V gene (reference sequence).

CDR3 region: CASSSPGTSGKGDTGELFF. The CDR3 region has the DNA TGTGCCAGCAGCTCTCCCGGGACTAGCGGGAAGGGGGACACCGGGGAGCTGTTTTTT. This chain uses TRBV7-6 with TRBJ2-2; 13 bases are a match to TRBD2. CDR3 size: 19 residues. CDR1 is SGHVS and CDR2 is FNYEAQ in the germline V gene. The trim removed 4 bases at V and 3 bases at J, leaving 11 bases unmatched.

Concerning this clone itself: The same CDR3 is also encoded by other DNA sequences in this sample. The chain couples TRBV6-1 to TRBJ1-5; weak D call: TRBD1 (5 bases). Trimming pared 3 bases from V and 7 bases from J, leaving 7 bases between. Germline V gene sequence: CDR1 MNHNS, CDR2 SASEGT. The CDR3 runs to 12 residues. The CDR3 region has the DNA TGTGCCAGCAGTGACAGGGTACAGCCCCAGCATTTT. This gives the protein CASSDRVQPQHF.

The chain joins TRBV19 to TRBJ2-1; TRBD2 aligns across 7 bases. Germline assignment: CDR1 LNHDA and CDR2 SQIVND (reference sequence). Trimming at V came to 4 bases and at J to 3 bases, leaving 12 bases not matched to a gene. The CDR3 totals 17 residues. The CDR3 bases are TGTGCCAGTAGTACTTTCACCAGCGGGACGGGCTACAATGAGCAGTTCTTC. Its protein product is CASSTFTSGTGYNEQFF.

This chain joins TRBV21-1 and TRBJ1-2; TRBD1, the table's D call, was not compared with the DNA. TRBV21-1 is designated a pseudogene. The CDR3 runs to 16 residues. CDR3 sequence reads: CASSSLGTGGAYGYTF. In nucleotides, the CDR3 is TGTGCCAGCAGCTCGCTAGGGACAGGGGGTGCGTATGGCTACACCTTC.

This rearrangement joins TRBV6-5 to TRBJ1-4; TRBD1 aligns across 9 bases. The V gene end was trimmed by 6 bases and the J gene end by 8 bases; junction bases not matched to a gene: 7. CDR3 length: 14 amino acids. Germline CDR1 MNHEY, CDR2 SVGAGI. The CDR3 here is CASRGTGLLEKLFF. Written as DNA, the CDR3 is TGTGCCAGCAGGGGGACAGGGTTATTGGAAAAACTGTTTTTT.

With respect to this clone: Other nucleotide sequences in the sample specify the same CDR3. J is TRBJ1-3 and V is TRBV5-1; unclear D gene. V lost 1 base and J lost 4, with 9 bases in between. The CDR3 runs 14 residues. Germline CDR1 is SGHRS and CDR2 is YFSETQ. Written as DNA, the CDR3 is TGCGCCAGCAGCTTGTCAGGAGACGGAAACACCATATATTTT. This translates into CASSLSGDGNTIYF.

V is TRBV30 and J is TRBJ1-2; D may be TRBD1 (5 bases). Trimming stripped 1 base from V and 3 bases from J, with 9 bases between. Germline V lookup: CDR1 GTSNPN, CDR2 SVGIG (reference sequence). This CDR3 has 13 residues. CDR3 nucleotide sequence: TGTGCCTGGAGTGAAAGGGGTGACTATGGCTACACCTTC. Translated: CAWSERGDYGYTF.

CDR3 in amino acids: CASRLALAGAERGETQYF. The CDR3 DNA sequence: TGTGCAAGTCGCTTAGCACTAGCGGGGGCAGAGAGGGGAGAGACCCAGTACTTC. The genes are TRBV12-2 and TRBJ2-5; the table calls TRBD2, which could not be checked here. TRBV12-2 is noted as a pseudogene. The CDR3 is made up of 18 amino acids.

The chain is built from TRBV19 and TRBJ2-2; 7 bases align to TRBD2. Trimming at V came to 10 bases and at J to 2 bases, leaving 7 bases not matched to a gene. The CDR3 length is 14 residues. Germline CDR1 is LNHDA and CDR2 is SQIVND (reference sequence). The CDR3 DNA follows: TGTGCCATCTCCGGGACTATTAACACCGGGGAGCTGTTTTTT. It is translated as CAISGTINTGELFF.

V and J are TRBV6-6 and TRBJ2-7; no definite D call. This CDR3 region has 16 residues. CDR1 and CDR2 (germline): MNHNY, SVGAGI (reference sequence). Trimming left V 0 bases short and J 2 bases short, with 14 bases between. The CDR3 nucleotides read TGTGCCAGCAGTTACTCGAACACTGGGAATCCCTACGAGCAGTACTTC. It specifies CASSYSNTGNPYEQYF.